What follows are 9 T cell receptor beta chains derived from one specimen sequenced in a study of T cell responses to AZD1222 COVID-19 vaccine. The method was immunoSEQ multiplex PCR; TCRdb's version includes in-frame clones alone and lacks a portion of them. The table includes about 100,000 clones, roughly 90% detected once. The material sequenced was peripheral blood, taken on day 0 of AZD1222 vaccination. Receptor source: an adult in good health.

V usage is TRBV18 and J usage is TRBJ2-2; 8 positions match TRBD2. Per germline, CDR1 KGHSH and CDR2 LQKENI. Trimming at V came to 2 bases and at J to 2 bases, leaving 7 bases not matched to a gene. This CDR3 spans 17 amino acids. This CDR3 is CASSPKGSGRNTGELFF. In DNA, the CDR3 is TGTGCCAGCTCACCAAAGGGAAGCGGGAGAAACACCGGGGAGCTGTTTTTT.

This clone appeared once. The chain couples TRBV19 to TRBJ2-7; the D is unclear. Germline values: CDR1 LNHDA, CDR2 SQIVND (reference sequence). V was trimmed by 1 base and J by 3 bases, leaving 7 bases between them. The CDR3 is made up of 13 amino acids. CDR3: CASSIVLGYEQYF. CDR3 nucleotide sequence: TGTGCCAGTAGTATAGTCCTAGGCTACGAGCAGTACTTC.

This chain connects TRBV28 to TRBJ2-7, with D tentatively TRBD2 (6 bases). CDR3 length: 16 amino acids. Germline V gene lookup returns CDR1 MDHEN and CDR2 SYDVKM. V shed 5 bases and J shed 0 bases, with 17 bases lying between them. The CDR3 loop is CASSPSGAEPSYEQYF. CDR3 nucleotides: TGTGCCAGCAGTCCGTCGGGAGCCGAACCCTCCTACGAGCAGTACTTC.

The V gene is TRBV12-3 or TRBV12-4, the J gene TRBJ2-5; no clear D gene. Deletions cut 3 bases from V and 3 bases from J, with 8 bases between. The CDR3 length is 13 residues. The CDR3 sequence is CASSFTTEETQYF. In nucleotides, the CDR3 is TGTGCCAGCAGTTTCACAACCGAAGAGACCCAGTACTTC.

The chain recombines TRBV5-1 with TRBJ2-7; D not certain. Germline assignment: CDR1 SGHRS and CDR2 YFSETQ. The V and J ends lost 2 bases and 3 bases respectively, with 12 bases between them. The CDR3 runs to 14 residues. CDR3 protein: CASSFGSSDYEQYF. In DNA, the CDR3 is TGCGCCAGCAGCTTTGGCTCGTCCGACTACGAGCAGTACTTC.

The chain combines TRBV2 with TRBJ1-4; D possibly corresponds to TRBD1 (5 bases). V gave up 6 bases and J gave up 5 bases, with 16 bases separating them. Per germline, CDR1 SNHLY and CDR2 FYNNEI. This CDR3 is 15 amino acids long. The CDR3 DNA reads TGTGCCAGCAGGCGCCAAGGACAACCAAATGAAAAACTGTTTTTT. It specifies CASRRQGQPNEKLFF. Full variable domain (rest looked up from reference TRBV2 and TRBJ1-4): EPEVTQTPSHQVTQMGQEVILRCVPISNHLYFYWYRQILGQKVEFLVSFYNNEISEKSEIFDDQFSVERPDGSNFTLKIRSTKLEDSAMYFCASRRQGQPNEKLFFGSGTQLSVL.

This chain joins TRBV28 and TRBJ1-4; the match to TRBD1 covers 10 bases. Per germline, CDR1 MDHEN and CDR2 SYDVKM. V gave up 10 bases and J gave up 5 bases; unmatched junction bases: 4. The CDR3 sequence is 13 residues long. Here the CDR3 DNA reads TGTGCCACCCCGGACAGGGGGAATGAAAAACTGTTTTTT. It encodes CATPDRGNEKLFF.

CDR3: CASSPAPSSYNEQFF. In DNA form, the CDR3 reads TGTGCCAGCAGCCCCGCTCCTAGCTCCTACAATGAGCAGTTCTTC. The genes are TRBV5-4 and TRBJ2-1; D remains unclear. Trimming stripped 4 bases from V and 0 bases from J, with 11 bases between. Germline V gene lookup returns CDR1 SGHNT and CDR2 YYREEE (reference sequence). This CDR3 is built from 15 residues.

The sample holds a few counts of this clone. The chain combines TRBV4-3 with TRBJ2-1; 8 positions agree with TRBD1. This CDR3 spans 16 amino acids. With V trimmed by 3 bases and J by 8 bases, 12 bases remained unmatched. Germline V CDR1 and CDR2: LGHNA, YSLEER. The CDR3 nucleotides are TGCGCCAGCAGCCATTCTGGACAGGGAACAGTTGATGAGCAGTTCTTC. It encodes CASSHSGQGTVDEQFF.